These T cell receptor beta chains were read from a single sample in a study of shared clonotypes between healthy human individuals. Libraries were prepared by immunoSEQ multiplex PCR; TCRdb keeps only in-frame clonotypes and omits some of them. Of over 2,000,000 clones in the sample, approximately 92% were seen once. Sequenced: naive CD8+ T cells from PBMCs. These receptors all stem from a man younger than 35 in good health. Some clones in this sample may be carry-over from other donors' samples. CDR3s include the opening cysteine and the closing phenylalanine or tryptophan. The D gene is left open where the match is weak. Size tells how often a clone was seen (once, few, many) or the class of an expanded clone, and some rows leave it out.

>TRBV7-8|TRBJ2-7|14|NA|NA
CASSLGSTLYEQYF
TGTGCCAGCAGCTTAGGGTCCACTCTCTACGAGCAGTACTTC
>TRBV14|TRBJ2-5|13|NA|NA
CASSQGPGETQYF
TGTGCCAGCAGCCAAGGTCCAGGGGAGACCCAGTACTTC
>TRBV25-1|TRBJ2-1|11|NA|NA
CATGTNNEQFF
TGTGCCACCGGGACGAACAATGAGCAGTTCTTC
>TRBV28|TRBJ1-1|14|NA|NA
CASRIPPGDTEAFF
TGTGCCAGCAGAATACCCCCGGGTGACACTGAAGCTTTCTTT
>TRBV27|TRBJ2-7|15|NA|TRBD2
CASSLRLAGLYEQYF
TGTGCCAGCAGTTTGAGGCTAGCGGGGCTATACGAGCAGTACTTC
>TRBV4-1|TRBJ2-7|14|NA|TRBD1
CASSQGQDSYEQYF
TGCGCCAGCAGCCAGGGACAGGACTCCTACGAGCAGTACTTC
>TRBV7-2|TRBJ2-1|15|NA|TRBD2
CASSPRELSYNEQFF
TGTGCCAGCAGCCCGCGGGAGCTCTCCTACAATGAGCAGTTCTTC
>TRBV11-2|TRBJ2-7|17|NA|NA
CASSLETGPPYPYEQYF
TGTGCCAGCAGCTTAGAGACTGGGCCTCCGTACCCCTACGAGCAGTACTTC
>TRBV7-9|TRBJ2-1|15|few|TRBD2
CASNPSLREWDEQFF
TGTGCCAGCAACCCTTCCCTGCGGGAGTGGGATGAGCAGTTCTTC
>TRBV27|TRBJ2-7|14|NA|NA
CASSPLRTSREQYF
TGTGCCAGCAGTCCCCTGCGGACGTCTCGGGAGCAGTACTTC
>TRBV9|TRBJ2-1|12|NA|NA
CASSLRGDEQFF
TGTGCCAGCAGCCTACGGGGTGATGAGCAGTTCTTC
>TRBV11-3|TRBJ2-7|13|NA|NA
CASSLVTVSEQYF
TGTGCCAGCAGCTTAGTGACAGTATCCGAGCAGTACTTC
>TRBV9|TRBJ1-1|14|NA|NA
CASSATGKGTEAFF
TGTGCCAGCAGCGCTACAGGGAAGGGGACTGAAGCTTTCTTT
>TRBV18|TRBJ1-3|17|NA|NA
CASSPDRDSQAGNTIYF
TGTGCCAGCTCACCAGACCGGGACTCTCAGGCTGGAAACACCATATATTTT
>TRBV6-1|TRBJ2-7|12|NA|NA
CASSVTSPEQYF
TGTGCCAGCAGTGTGACCAGCCCCGAGCAGTACTTC
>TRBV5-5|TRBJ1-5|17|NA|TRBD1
CASSFSPDRDSNQPQHF
TGTGCCAGCAGCTTTTCGCCGGACAGGGATAGCAATCAGCCCCAGCATTTT
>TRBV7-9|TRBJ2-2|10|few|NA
CASKAGELFF
TGTGCCAGCAAGGCCGGGGAGCTGTTTTTT
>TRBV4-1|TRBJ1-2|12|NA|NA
CASRDGAYGYTF
TGCGCCAGCAGGGACGGGGCGTACGGCTACACCTTC
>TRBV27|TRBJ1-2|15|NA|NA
CASSLSGRGNYGYTF
TGTGCCAGCAGTTTATCGGGGAGGGGGAACTATGGCTACACCTTC
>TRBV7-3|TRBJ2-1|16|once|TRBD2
CASSSTGGSLYNEQFF
TGTGCCAGCAGCTCCACCGGCGGGAGCTTATACAATGAGCAGTTCTTC
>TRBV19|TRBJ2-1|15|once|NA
CASSPTGVRGNEQFF
TGTGCCAGTAGCCCTACCGGGGTTCGGGGCAATGAGCAGTTCTTC
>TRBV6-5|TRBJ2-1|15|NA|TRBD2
CASSLSGGNYNEQFF
TGTGCCAGCAGTCTTAGCGGGGGAAATTACAATGAGCAGTTCTTC
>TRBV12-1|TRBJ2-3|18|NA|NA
CASSLGNPGSQAPDTQYF
TGTGCCAGCAGCCTTGGTAACCCCGGGAGTCAGGCACCGGATACGCAGTATTTT
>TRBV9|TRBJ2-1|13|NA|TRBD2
CASSAGGKNEQFF
TGTGCCAGCAGCGCGGGGGGAAAGAATGAGCAGTTCTTC
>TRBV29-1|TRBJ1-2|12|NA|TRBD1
CSVTGQTYGYTF
TGCAGCGTGACAGGGCAAACCTATGGCTACACCTTC
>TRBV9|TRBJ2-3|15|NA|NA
CASSVVGSSTDTQYF
TGTGCCAGCAGCGTAGTCGGTTCTAGCACAGATACGCAGTATTTT
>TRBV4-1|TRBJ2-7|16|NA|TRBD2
CASSQDQTSGSYEQYF
TGCGCCAGCAGCCAAGATCAGACTAGCGGGTCCTACGAGCAGTACTTC
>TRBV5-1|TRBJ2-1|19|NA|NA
CASSSLLLTRGSSYNEQFF
TGCGCCAGCAGCTCCCTTCTTCTGACAAGGGGAAGCTCCTACAATGAGCAGTTCTTC
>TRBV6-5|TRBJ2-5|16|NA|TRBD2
CASSYEGLAYQETQYF
TGTGCCAGCAGTTACGAGGGACTAGCGTACCAAGAGACCCAGTACTTC
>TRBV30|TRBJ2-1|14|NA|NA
CAWIWDGDYNEQFF
TGTGCCTGGATCTGGGACGGGGACTACAATGAGCAGTTCTTC
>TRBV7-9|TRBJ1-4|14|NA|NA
CASSTGPGEEKLFF
TGTGCCAGCAGCACGGGACCCGGCGAAGAAAAACTGTTTTTT
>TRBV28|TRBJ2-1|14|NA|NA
CASSSGNRDNEQFF
TGTGCCAGCAGCAGCGGGAACAGGGACAATGAGCAGTTCTTC
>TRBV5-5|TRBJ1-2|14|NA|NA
CASSLVPGNYGYTF
TGTGCCAGCAGCTTGGTTCCAGGGAACTATGGCTACACCTTC
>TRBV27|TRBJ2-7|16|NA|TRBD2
CASSPKPGLAGVKQYF
TGTGCCAGCAGTCCGAAACCGGGACTAGCGGGAGTAAAGCAGTACTTC
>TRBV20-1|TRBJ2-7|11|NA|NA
CSALSGSEQYF
TGCAGTGCCCTCTCAGGGTCCGAGCAGTACTTC
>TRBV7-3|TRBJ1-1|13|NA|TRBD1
CASSLLAGGEAFF
TGTGCCAGCAGCTTATTGGCAGGGGGGGAAGCTTTCTTT
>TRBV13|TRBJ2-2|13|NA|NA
CASKGDSPGELFF
TGTGCCAGCAAAGGGGACTCGCCCGGGGAGCTGTTTTTT